These 24 T cell receptor beta chains share one sample of origin, sequenced in a study of OX40 agonist ivuxolimab in advanced cancers. Assay: immunoSEQ multiplex PCR; the TCRdb copy retains only in-frame clones and omits some. The sample lists about 100,000 clones, 89% seen once, with less than 0.2% in the top ten. The source material was CD4+ or CD8+ T cells sorted from blood, sampled in a trial of the OX40 agonist ivuxolimab. These receptors came from an adult with an advanced solid tumor such as melanoma, head and neck, liver or kidney cancer.

V is TRBV7-8 and J is TRBJ2-7, with D unclear. The CDR3 has 13 amino acids. CDR1 and CDR2 from the germline V gene are SGHVS and FQNEAQ. Trimming stripped 7 bases from V and 2 bases from J, with 12 bases between. CDR3 in amino acids: CASTRSSTYEQYF. In nucleotides, the CDR3 is TGTGCCAGCACCAGAAGTTCTACCTACGAGCAGTACTTC.

This CDR3 reads CASSPKAINTEAFF. As DNA, the CDR3 is TGTGCCAGCAGTCCCAAGGCAATAAACACTGAAGCTTTCTTT. V is TRBV6-1 and J is TRBJ1-1; D is uncertain. V was cut by 5 bases and J by 2 bases, with 12 bases left in between. The V gene's germline CDR1 is MNHNS and CDR2 SASEGT. The CDR3 covers 14 residues.

V gene TRBV19 combines with J gene TRBJ2-1, with TRBD2 matching 8 bases. The CDR3 extends over 15 amino acids. The germline V gene encodes CDR1 LNHDA and CDR2 SQIVND (reference sequence). J was trimmed by 3 bases and V by 6 bases; bases with no gene match: 7. CDR3 nucleotides: TGTGCCAGTAGCCTTTTTAGCGGGATCTACAATGAGCAGTTCTTC. It encodes CASSLFSGIYNEQFF.

The chain recombines TRBV10-3 with TRBJ1-6; 8 nucleotides align to TRBD1. The CDR3 has 13 amino acids. Germline trimming cut 4 bases from V and 7 bases from J; bases unmatched to any gene: 0. Germline V gene data show CDR1 as ENHRY and CDR2 as SYGVKD. The CDR3 DNA reads as TGTGCCATCAGTGGGACAGGGAATTCACCCCTCCACTTT. Its protein is CAISGTGNSPLHF.

This clone was counted a single time. The rearrangement uses TRBV28 and TRBJ1-5, with D perhaps matching TRBD1 (5 bases). Trimming shortened V by 2 bases and J by 3 bases, and 8 bases separated the two germline ends. Germline V CDR1 and CDR2: MDHEN, SYDVKM. The CDR3 runs to 14 residues. The CDR3 region is CASSLGGINQPQHF. As DNA, the CDR3 is TGTGCCAGCAGTTTAGGGGGTATCAATCAGCCCCAGCATTTT.

The V gene is TRBV30, the J gene TRBJ1-2, with D uncertain. This CDR3 spans 12 amino acids. Germline CDR1 and CDR2: GTSNPN and SVGIG (reference sequence). V lost 2 bases and J lost 6, with 10 bases in between. CDR3 region: CAWSRRGNGYTF. The CDR3 DNA follows: TGTGCCTGGAGTCGACGGGGAAATGGCTACACCTTC. Looking up the rest from reference TRBV30 and TRBJ1-2 gives the full variable domain: SQTIHQWPATLVQPVGSPLSLECTVEGTSNPNLYWYRQAAGRGLQLLFYSVGIGQISSEVPQNLSASRPQDRQFILSSKKLLLSDSGFYLCAWSRRGNGYTFGSGTRLTVV.

The chain carries TRBV6-6 and TRBJ2-7; D remains ambiguous. V was shortened by 4 bases and J by 1 base, with 8 bases between the two germline ends. The length of the CDR3 is 13 residues. Germline CDR1 MNHNY, CDR2 SVGAGI (reference sequence). The CDR3 nucleotides read TGTGCCAGCAGTTTGGTACTATCCTACGAGCAGTACTTC. Its protein is CASSLVLSYEQYF.

This rearrangement joins TRBV10-1 to TRBJ2-2, with 8 bases fitting TRBD1. This CDR3 has 16 amino acids. Trimming cost V 6 bases and J 1 base; bases outside gene matches: 7. Per germline, CDR1 WNHNN and CDR2 SYGVQD (reference sequence). CDR3 amino acids: CASSPNRGRNTGELFF. The CDR3 DNA follows: TGCGCCAGCAGCCCAAACAGGGGGAGGAACACCGGGGAGCTGTTTTTT.

The rearrangement uses TRBV7-9 and TRBJ2-1; 10 nucleotides line up with TRBD2. The CDR3 spans 16 residues. V lost 5 bases and J lost 9; bases outside the gene matches: 13. Per germline, CDR1 SEHNR and CDR2 FQNEAQ (reference sequence). CDR3 protein: CASSPPGASGRGEQFF. As DNA, the CDR3 is TGTGCCAGCAGCCCCCCAGGGGCTAGCGGGAGAGGTGAGCAGTTCTTC.

The chain employs TRBV9 and TRBJ2-1, with 8 positions matching TRBD2. This CDR3 region has 16 residues. Germline lookup yields CDR1 SGDLS and CDR2 YYNGEE. Trimming removed 2 bases from V and 6 bases from J; junction bases left unmatched: 10. As DNA, the CDR3 is TGTGCCAGCAGCGTCGGTGGAAGAGCGGGAGCCAATGAGCAGTTCTTC. This gives the protein CASSVGGRAGANEQFF.

In its sample, this clone was seen a few times. This chain uses TRBV19 with TRBJ2-7; the D gene is possibly TRBD1 (6 bases). The V end lost 4 bases, the J end lost 9 bases, and 19 bases lay between the germline ends. Germline V CDR1 and CDR2: LNHDA, SQIVND (reference sequence). The CDR3 extends over 14 amino acids. The DNA for the CDR3 is TGTGCCAGTAGTACGGCGACAGGCACCGCCGGGCAGTACTTC. Residues: CASSTATGTAGQYF.

The chain combines TRBV5-4 with TRBJ2-7; the match to TRBD2 covers 8 bases. This CDR3 has 16 residues. Unmatched junction bases numbered 9, after V lost 4 bases and J lost 0 bases. The germline V gene has CDR1 SGHNT and CDR2 YYREEE (reference sequence). DNA of the CDR3: TGTGCCAGCAGCCCGGGGGGGATACGAAGCTCCTACGAGCAGTACTTC. As protein: CASSPGGIRSSYEQYF.

The chain employs TRBV19 and TRBJ1-5; 8 nucleotides match TRBD1. In germline, CDR1 is LNHDA, CDR2 SQIVND (reference sequence). Germline trimming cut 10 bases from V and 0 bases from J; bases unmatched to any gene: 8. The CDR3 is made up of 15 amino acids. The CDR3 bases are TGTGCCACCGGAGACAGGGGTCATAGCAATCAGCCCCAGCATTTT. The encoded protein is CATGDRGHSNQPQHF.

The V gene is TRBV25-1, the J gene TRBJ1-6, with D possibly being TRBD1 (6 bases). V shed 7 bases and J shed 5 bases, with 12 bases lying between them. The CDR3 length is 14 residues. CDR1 MGHDK and CDR2 SYGVNS come from the germline V gene. The CDR3 sequence: CASTRGLDNSPLHF. In DNA, the CDR3 is TGTGCCAGCACCAGGGGTCTGGATAATTCACCCCTCCACTTT.

The gene calls are TRBV6-1 and TRBJ1-6, with 9 nucleotides matching TRBD1. CDR1 and CDR2 from the germline V gene are MNHNS and SASEGT. V lost 5 bases, J lost 6 bases, and 2 bases stayed unmatched. This CDR3 region has 14 residues. The CDR3, as DNA: TGTGCCAGCAGTTCGGGACAGGGTAATTCACCCCTCCACTTT. Translating gives CASSSGQGNSPLHF.

This sequence joins TRBV6-5 and TRBJ2-2, with D perhaps given as TRBD1 or TRBD2 (5 bases each). Germline V gene lookup returns CDR1 MNHEY and CDR2 SVGAGI. CDR3 length: 14 residues. The germline V and J ends were trimmed by 7 bases and 1 base, with 10 bases remaining between them. The CDR3 sequence is CASTPGQNTGELFF. Here the CDR3 DNA reads TGTGCCAGCACCCCGGGGCAGAACACCGGGGAGCTGTTTTTT.

This chain joins TRBV5-8 and TRBJ2-5; the match to TRBD2 covers 10 bases. This CDR3 region has 14 residues. V trimming: 7 bases; J trimming: 5 bases; junction bases outside the gene matches: 8. Germline CDR1 reads SGHTS; CDR2 reads YDEGEE. The CDR3 sequence: CASGRLAGLETQYF. Here the CDR3 DNA reads TGTGCCAGCGGGAGACTAGCGGGTCTCGAGACCCAGTACTTC.

This rearrangement joins TRBV30 to TRBJ1-1; 8 positions agree with TRBD1. CDR3 length equals 13 residues. Per germline, CDR1 GTSNPN and CDR2 SVGIG (reference sequence). Germline trimming cut 1 base from V and 6 bases from J; bases unmatched to any gene: 4. CDR3 in amino acids: CAWSAGGLSEAFF. In nucleotides, the CDR3 is TGTGCCTGGAGTGCAGGGGGCCTGTCTGAAGCTTTCTTT.

The genes are TRBV5-1 and TRBJ2-1, with 7 bases identical to TRBD2. This CDR3 is built from 16 residues. V lost 4 bases to trimming and J lost 3 bases; unmatched junction nucleotides: 10. The germline V gene has CDR1 SGHRS and CDR2 YFSETQ. DNA for the CDR3: TGCGCCAGCAGCCCCCATAGCGGGCGAGACTACAATGAGCAGTTCTTC. This codes for CASSPHSGRDYNEQFF.

In this sample, this clone turned up once. V gene TRBV6-1 combines with J gene TRBJ2-1, with D perhaps TRBD1 or TRBD2 (5 bases each). The CDR3 runs 11 residues. V shed 1 base and J shed 16 bases, with 11 bases lying between them. From germline, CDR1 is MNHNS and CDR2 SASEGT. DNA for the CDR3: TGTGCCAGCAGTGAAGGAGGGGAGTGTTTCTTC. As protein: CASSEGGECFF.

The chain recombines TRBV28 with TRBJ2-7; 8 nucleotides agree with TRBD2. The CDR3 is made up of 14 amino acids. Losses at the gene ends were 5 bases for V and 6 bases for J; bases not matched to a gene: 9. Germline V gives CDR1 MDHEN, CDR2 SYDVKM. For the CDR3, the DNA is TGTGCCAGCAGTCAAGGGACTAGTCTGCTCGAGCAGTACTTC. Translation: CASSQGTSLLEQYF.

The gene calls are TRBV6-1 and TRBJ1-5; D call uncertain. Germline V gives CDR1 MNHNS, CDR2 SASEGT. Trimming took 2 bases from V and 0 from J, leaving 8 bases between them. The CDR3 has 15 amino acids. DNA of the CDR3: TGTGCCAGCAGTGAAATGGTATTTAGCAATCAGCCCCAGCATTTT. It encodes CASSEMVFSNQPQHF.

The chain combines TRBV5-6 with TRBJ2-3; no clear D gene. The CDR3 has 13 residues. Germline CDR1 is SGHDT and CDR2 is YYEEEE. V was shortened by 0 bases and J by 4 bases, with 6 bases between the two germline ends. This chain's CDR3 is CASSLVRADTQYF. CDR3 DNA: TGTGCCAGCAGCTTGGTAAGAGCAGATACGCAGTATTTT.

The rearrangement links TRBV28 to TRBJ1-4; D ambiguous. CDR3 length equals 16 residues. The V end lost 6 bases, the J end lost 7 bases, and 21 bases lay between the germline ends. Germline V CDR1 and CDR2: MDHEN, SYDVKM. This CDR3 reads CASSLVVGSSLEKLFF. Written as DNA, the CDR3 is TGTGCCAGCAGCCTTGTCGTCGGCAGCTCACTTGAAAAACTGTTTTTT.